Following are 13 T cell receptor beta chains from one sample sequenced in a study of T-cell memory formation after mild COVID-19. TCRdb independently ran MiXCR on the 5' RACE reads; one entry per CDR3 protein. Of hundreds of thousands of distinct CDR3 sequences listed, 15% to 20% are singletons. Sequencing used PBMCs or a T cell subset sorted from them (not recorded which). These receptors were obtained from an adult woman who had mild COVID-19 (a few samples of this study predate the infection). Cell type and time point are not known.

This chain uses TRBV6-5 with TRBJ2-7, with 10 positions matching TRBD2. Germline values: CDR1 MNHEY, CDR2 SVGAGI. V gave up 5 bases and J gave up 4 bases; unmatched junction bases: 11. The CDR3 has 16 residues. In nucleotides, the CDR3 is TGTGCCAGCAGTCCCCACCTAGCGGGAGAGGGATACGAGCAGTACTTC. It encodes CASSPHLAGEGYEQYF.

This clonotype was observed a few times. The chain recombines TRBV4-2 with TRBJ2-3; the D call may be TRBD1 or TRBD2 (5 bases each). CDR1 is LGHNA, CDR2 YNFKEQ, per germline. The V gene lost 3 bases and the J gene lost 2 bases, with 9 bases spanning the gap. The CDR3 sequence is 14 residues long. The CDR3 DNA follows: TGTGCCAGCAGCCAGGGGACCCTCACAGATACGCAGTATTTT. Translated, it gives CASSQGTLTDTQYF.

This sequence joins TRBV4-1 and TRBJ1-1; TRBD1 aligns across 7 bases. Per the germline V gene, CDR1 is MGHRA and CDR2 is YSYEKL. J lost 4 bases, V lost 0 bases, and 5 bases had no gene match. The CDR3 is 15 amino acids. DNA of the CDR3: TGCGCCAGCAGCCAAGATCAGTACAGGGGCACTGAAGCTTTCTTT. Encoded protein: CASSQDQYRGTEAFF.

J is TRBJ1-2 and V is TRBV7-2; D remains unclear. CDR1 and CDR2 (germline): SGHTA, FQGNSA. The V end was cut by 2 bases, the J end by 8 bases, with 6 bases between. The CDR3 extends over 11 amino acids. Written as DNA, the CDR3 is TGTGCCAGCAGCTTAATCCCCGGCTACACCTTC. It translates to CASSLIPGYTF.

The chain is built from TRBV27 and TRBJ1-2; a possible D gene is TRBD1 (5 bases). V was pared by 4 bases and J by 4 bases, with 10 bases between. The CDR3 loop spans 13 amino acids. Germline V gene data show CDR1 as MNHEY and CDR2 as SMNVEV (reference sequence). This CDR3 reads CASSSAGLYGYTF. DNA of the CDR3: TGTGCCAGCAGTTCAGCAGGGCTCTATGGCTACACCTTC.

This clonotype occurred a few times. The V gene is TRBV5-1, the J gene TRBJ2-5, with unresolved D. Trimming left V 4 bases short and J 2 bases short, with 9 bases between. The CDR3 contains 13 residues. CDR1 is SGHRS and CDR2 is YFSETQ in the germline V gene. The CDR3 DNA reads TGCGCCAGCAGCACAACGCTACAAGAGACCCAGTACTTC. This codes for CASSTTLQETQYF.

The chain employs TRBV12-3 or TRBV12-4 and TRBJ1-4, with 10 positions matching TRBD1. After removal of 5 bases from V and 10 bases from J, the junction contained 7 bases not matched to a gene. This CDR3 comprises 14 residues. CDR3: CASSAGTGVGKLFF. DNA of the CDR3: TGTGCCAGCAGTGCCGGGACAGGGGTCGGAAAACTGTTTTTT.

The genes are TRBV6-2 or TRBV6-3 and TRBJ2-1; 10 bases are a match to TRBD2. The CDR3 covers 16 residues. Trimming took 0 bases from V and 8 from J; bases not matched to a gene: 7. The germline V gene has CDR1 MNHEY and CDR2 SVGEGT. CDR3 region: CASSYSSGLASDEQFF. CDR3 DNA: TGTGCCAGCAGTTACTCCTCGGGACTAGCGAGCGATGAGCAGTTCTTC.

The CDR3: CASSLPDRGENEQYF. The CDR3, as DNA: TGTGCCAGCAGCTTGCCCGACAGGGGTGAGAACGAGCAGTACTTC. This chain links TRBV7-7 with TRBJ2-7; TRBD1 aligns across 8 bases. Per germline, CDR1 SSHAT and CDR2 FNYEAQ (reference sequence). With V trimmed by 3 bases and J by 5 bases, 9 bases remained unmatched. The CDR3 contains 15 residues. Variable domain in full (rest from reference TRBV7-7 and TRBJ2-7): GAGVSQSPRYKVTKRGQDVTLRCDPISSHATLYWYQQALGQGPEFLTYFNYEAQPDKSGLPSDRFSAERPEGSISTLTIQRTEQRDSAMYRCASSLPDRGENEQYFGPGTRLTVT.

V is TRBV6-5 and J is TRBJ2-5, with 10 bases lining up with TRBD2. The length of the CDR3 is 19 residues. Germline loops: CDR1 MNHEY, CDR2 SVGAGI. The V gene end was trimmed by 6 bases and the J gene end by 5 bases; junction bases not matched to a gene: 21. The CDR3 loop reads CASRASGRYFTSPAETQYF. In DNA, the CDR3 is TGTGCCAGCAGGGCTAGCGGGAGATACTTCACAAGCCCCGCGGAGACCCAGTACTTC.

This clonotype was picked up one time. Here the CDR3 reads CASSLELASDPQYF. The CDR3 coding sequence is TGTGCCAGCAGTTTAGAACTAGCTTCTGATCCGCAGTATTTT. J is TRBJ2-3 and V is TRBV12-3 or TRBV12-4; D is possibly TRBD2 (6 bases). The CDR3 runs 14 residues. V lost 1 base and J lost 10, with 15 bases in between.

This clonotype was recorded only once. The genes are TRBV12-3 or TRBV12-4 and TRBJ2-3; tentative D call: TRBD2 (5 bases). Trimming took off 2 bases at V and 3 bases at J, with 9 bases between the two ends. The CDR3 runs to 14 residues. CDR3 loop: CASSLTRDTDTQYF. The DNA for the CDR3 is TGTGCCAGCAGTTTAACGAGGGATACAGATACGCAGTATTTT.

This clonotype was seen a handful of times. This rearrangement joins TRBV7-3 to TRBJ2-1; TRBD2 matches at 10 bases. V lost 5 bases, J lost 3 bases, and 4 bases stayed unmatched. Germline V gives CDR1 SGHTA, CDR2 FQGTGA. The CDR3 extends over 15 amino acids. Here the CDR3 reads CASSHGLADYNEQFF. The CDR3 region has the DNA TGTGCCAGCAGCCACGGACTAGCGGACTACAATGAGCAGTTCTTC. The variable domain in full, with the rest retrieved from reference TRBV7-3 and TRBJ2-1, is GAGVSQTPSNKVTEKGKYVELRCDPISGHTALYWYRQSLGQGPEFLIYFQGTGAADDSGLPNDRFFAVRPEGSVSTLKIQRTERGDSAVYLCASSHGLADYNEQFFGPGTRLTVL.